This T cell receptor (beta chain) was sequenced during a study of T-cell reconstitution after alpha-beta-depleted transplantation in children. General study findings and limits: Approximately two months post-transplant, alpha-beta T cells reportedly originated from several hundred expanded graft clones. Hyperexpanded clones declined; after one year, newly produced T cells mostly supplied diversity.

TCRbeta library preparation incorporated unique molecular identifiers. TCRdb passed the PCR reads through MiXCR, listing each CDR3 protein once. The top ten clones hold about 28% of a sample with about 980,000 distinct CDR3 sequences, 25% to 30% of them seen once. The germline V gene encodes CDR1 MGHRA and CDR2 YSYEKL. V gave up 4 bases and J gave up 3 bases, with 12 bases separating them. This CDR3 is built from 15 residues. As concerns this clonotype: As yet, its antigen is unknown.

V and J are TRBV4-1 and TRBJ1-4; tentatively, D is TRBD1 (5 bases). This specimen consisted of PBMCs, mostly from graft donor cells, obtained 360 days after TCRalphabeta/CD19-depleted stem cell transplant. The clonotype comes from a boy under two years old who had a stem cell transplant for SCID, so the T cells may come from the graft donor. CDR3 sequence reads: CASSRSDTSNEKLFF. The CDR3 DNA reads as TGCGCCAGCAGCCGCTCGGACACATCTAATGAAAAACTGTTTTTT.